A single sample gave rise to the 32 T cell receptor beta chains below, sequenced in a study of regulatory T cells in long-lasting Graves disease listed by TCRdb under 2021. The library was produced with multiplex PCR. Sequenced using an Illumina HiSeq 4000. TCR beta libraries were built with iRepertoire HTBI primers and Arm-PCR amplification of CDR3 regions. In TCRdb, the public reads were trimmed at Q25 with fastp and aligned with MiXCR, with productive beta chains retained. Identical CDR3 protein sequences are pooled into one entry, listed with their most common genes and DNA. The sample includes fewer than 400,000 distinct CDR3 sequences, with around 20% observed a single time. The ten top clones hold roughly 29% of the sample. In light of the paper, this sample's time point label describes: persistent/refractory GD, antithyroid drugs over 5 years with positive TRAb. For both TCR sequencing and RNA sequencing, RNA was extracted from PBMCs in TRIzol.

The sample was peripheral blood mononuclear cells (PBMCs), taken when the disease was refractory, from a patient treated with antithyroid drugs. The receptor set was obtained from a female donor with Graves disease.

The table lists this clonotype with a few counts. This clone may be a read error of a much larger clone one base away. The chain combines TRBV28 with TRBJ2-5; D call uncertain. CDR1 is MDHEN and CDR2 is SYDVKM in the germline V gene. The CDR3 is 15 amino acids. CDR3 loop: CACSSPRPATETQYF. CDR3 bases: TGTGCCTGCAGTTCCCCCCGACCAGCCACGGAGACCCAGTACTTC.

In its sample, this clonotype was seen many times. The chain has TRBV12-3 or TRBV12-4 and TRBJ2-7, with D tentatively TRBD2 (6 bases). V was cut by 3 bases and J by 5 bases, with 14 bases left in between. This CDR3 spans 14 amino acids. The CDR3 spells CASSFQGASDEQYF. CDR3 DNA sequence: TGTGCCAGCAGTTTCCAAGGGGCTAGCGACGAGCAGTACTTC.

This clonotype has a handful of counts. The chain recombines TRBV10-1 with TRBJ1-1; D unclear. The CDR3 is 15 amino acids. Trimming cost V 7 bases and J 0 bases, with 15 bases left between them. From germline, CDR1 is WNHNN and CDR2 SYGVQD (reference sequence). The CDR3 sequence: CASTKSLVMNTEAFF. CDR3 nucleotides: TGCGCCAGCACGAAAAGCCTCGTTATGAACACTGAAGCTTTCTTT.

This clonotype was seen once. The CDR3 is CASSPLDGDNEQFF. The CDR3 region has the DNA TGTGCCAGCAGTCCTCTGGACGGCGACAATGAGCAGTTCTTC. This rearrangement joins TRBV28 to TRBJ2-1; D ambiguous. Trimming took off 5 bases at V and 5 bases at J, with 13 bases between the two ends. CDR3 length equals 14 residues. Germline lookup yields CDR1 MDHEN and CDR2 SYDVKM.

This clonotype was counted at least ten times. This sequence joins TRBV5-1 and TRBJ1-2; 11 bases align to TRBD1. Germline trimming cut 4 bases from V and 4 bases from J; bases unmatched to any gene: 6. The CDR3 spans 15 residues. Germline lookup yields CDR1 SGHRS and CDR2 YFSETQ. The CDR3 is CASSNSGTGGYGYTF. Here the CDR3 DNA reads TGCGCCAGCAGCAACTCCGGGACAGGGGGCTATGGCTACACCTTC.

In its sample, this clonotype was seen many times. This rearrangement joins TRBV20-1 to TRBJ2-5; the match to TRBD2 covers 13 bases. Germline lookup yields CDR1 DFQATT and CDR2 SNEGSKA (reference sequence). V shed 0 bases, J shed 5 bases, and the junction held 3 bases outside the gene matches. This CDR3 is 15 amino acids long. The DNA of the CDR3 is TGCAGTGCTAGAGATGGGACTAGCGGGACGGAGACCCAGTACTTC. Translating it yields CSARDGTSGTETQYF.

This clonotype turned up a few times. The chain employs TRBV29-1 and TRBJ1-1; D is unresolved. Trimming removed 3 bases at V and 2 bases at J, with 7 bases between. The CDR3 is made up of 12 amino acids. In germline, CDR1 is SQVTM, CDR2 ANQGSEA. The CDR3 DNA reads TGCAGCGTTGACGACCTTAACACTGAAGCTTTCTTT. This translates into CSVDDLNTEAFF. The entire variable domain, with the rest obtained from reference TRBV29-1 and TRBJ1-1, is as follows: SAVISQKPSRDICQRGTSLTIQCQVDSQVTMMFWYRQQPGQSLTLIATANQGSEATYESGFVIDKFPISRPNLTFSTLTVSNMSPEDSSIYLCSVDDLNTEAFFGQGTRLTVV.

This clonotype was found many times. V usage is TRBV19 and J usage is TRBJ1-2; TRBD1 agrees at 8 bases. The CDR3 is 14 residues long. Germline V gene lookup returns CDR1 LNHDA and CDR2 SQIVND (reference sequence). The junction had 5 bases not matched to a gene; V was cut back by 0 bases and J by 8 bases. The CDR3 DNA is TGTGCCAGTAGTATAGATTTCAGGGGGCTCGGCTACACCTTC. It translates to CASSIDFRGLGYTF.

The V gene is TRBV6-1, the J gene TRBJ1-1; no reliable D call. Trimming shortened V by 7 bases and J by 0 bases, and 9 bases separated the two germline ends. This CDR3 is 13 amino acids long. Germline V gene lookup returns CDR1 MNHNS and CDR2 SASEGT. This CDR3 is CASILGLNTEAFF. CDR3 DNA: TGTGCCAGCATCCTCGGATTGAACACTGAAGCTTTCTTT.

This clonotype has a count of ten or more. This chain links TRBV6-1 with TRBJ2-5, with a possible D match to TRBD1 (6 bases). Trimming took off 0 bases at V and 5 bases at J, with 13 bases between the two ends. Germline V gene data show CDR1 as MNHNS and CDR2 as SASEGT. CDR3 length: 15 residues. The CDR3 protein is CASSEAYRVGETQYF. The CDR3 bases are TGTGCCAGCAGTGAAGCCTACAGGGTAGGGGAGACCCAGTACTTC.

This chain joins TRBV19 and TRBJ2-3; 9 bases fit TRBD2. The germline CDR1 and CDR2 sequences are LNHDA and SQIVND (reference sequence). CDR3 length equals 15 residues. Germline trimming cut 3 bases from V and 3 bases from J; bases unmatched to any gene: 4. The CDR3 spells CASSIPAGGTDTQYF. The DNA for the CDR3 is TGTGCCAGTAGTATCCCCGCGGGAGGGACAGATACGCAGTATTTT.

This clonotype appeared many times. The V and J genes are TRBV2 and TRBJ1-5, with 12 bases identical to TRBD1. CDR3 length: 15 residues. The germline V gene encodes CDR1 SNHLY and CDR2 FYNNEI. V lost 3 bases to trimming and J lost 7 bases; unmatched junction nucleotides: 4. The CDR3 region is CASSEGQGAKQPQHF. Written as DNA, the CDR3 is TGTGCCAGCAGTGAGGGACAGGGGGCAAAACAGCCCCAGCATTTT.

The chain is built from TRBV5-1 and TRBJ2-4; D is possibly TRBD2 (6 bases). The CDR3 length is 14 residues. The V gene lost 0 bases and the J gene lost 6 bases, with 10 bases spanning the gap. Germline assignment: CDR1 SGHRS and CDR2 YFSETQ. As DNA, the CDR3 is TGCGCCAGCAGCTTGGCGGGGGTTGGAAACATTCAGTACTTC. Translated, it gives CASSLAGVGNIQYF.

The chain couples TRBV29-1 to TRBJ1-3, with D hard to call. Germline values: CDR1 SQVTM, CDR2 ANQGSEA. Trimming shortened V by 6 bases and J by 1 base, and 13 bases separated the two germline ends. This CDR3 region has 14 residues. The CDR3 coding sequence is TGCAGCGTACTAGAGACCGTGTCTGGAAACACCATATATTTT. Translating gives CSVLETVSGNTIYF.

This clonotype was counted only a few times. V usage is TRBV14 and J usage is TRBJ2-2, with D possibly TRBD2 on 6 matching bases. Germline V gene lookup returns CDR1 SGHDN and CDR2 FVKESK. The CDR3 has 13 amino acids. V shed 8 bases and J shed 7 bases, with 14 bases lying between them. The CDR3 coding sequence is TGTGCCAGCGGCGGGGCGCGGGTCGGGGAGCTGTTTTTT. Translation: CASGGARVGELFF.

The chain has TRBV20-1 and TRBJ2-7; a weak D match, TRBD1 (5 bases). V lost 5 bases and J 2 bases, leaving 16 bases between the germline ends. The germline gives CDR1 DFQATT, CDR2 SNEGSKA (reference sequence). The CDR3 extends over 14 amino acids. Here the CDR3 DNA reads TGCAGTGCTGAACCGGACACCAGCACCTACGAGCAGTACTTC. It codes for CSAEPDTSTYEQYF.

This clonotype has at least ten counts. The rearrangement uses TRBV28 and TRBJ1-5; D might be TRBD1 (6 bases). The CDR3 runs to 16 residues. V lost 3 bases and J 2 bases, leaving 14 bases between the germline ends. CDR1 is MDHEN, CDR2 SYDVKM, per germline. CDR3 region: CASSFPGAVRNQPQHF. CDR3 DNA: TGTGCCAGCAGTTTCCCAGGGGCGGTTCGCAATCAGCCCCAGCATTTT.

The sample holds many counts of this clonotype. J is TRBJ2-7 and V is TRBV15, with TRBD2 matching 8 bases. CDR1 is LNHNV, CDR2 YYDKDF, per germline (reference sequence). V trimming: 5 bases; J trimming: 1 base; junction bases outside the gene matches: 7. The CDR3 is made up of 15 amino acids. The CDR3 nucleotides are TGTGCCACCAGCGTTGAGCGGGGGTGGTCCTACGAGCAGTACTTC. Its translation: CATSVERGWSYEQYF.

This rearrangement joins TRBV7-9 to TRBJ2-7, with 7 bases fitting TRBD2. The V segment lost 1 base and the J segment 5 bases; nucleotides outside the gene matches: 14. The CDR3 length is 17 residues. CDR1 is SEHNR, CDR2 FQNEAQ, per germline (reference sequence). The CDR3 is CASSLGIRGAGYDEQYF. The CDR3 nucleotides are TGTGCCAGCAGCTTAGGCATACGAGGAGCGGGGTATGACGAGCAGTACTTC.

This clonotype occurred many times. The chain is built from TRBV7-2 and TRBJ2-7, with 9 positions matching TRBD2. CDR3 length: 17 residues. Germline V gives CDR1 SGHTA, CDR2 FQGNSA. Trimming removed 5 bases from V and 7 bases from J; junction bases left unmatched: 18. CDR3 DNA: TGTGCCAGCAGCCCCAATCCTCGGCGGGGGGGCCTAAGGGAGCAGTACTTC. Translated, it gives CASSPNPRRGGLREQYF.

V usage is TRBV6-1 and J usage is TRBJ1-1, with a weak D call TRBD1 (6 bases). The CDR3 spans 14 residues. Between the trimmed V and J ends, which lost 2 bases and 9 bases, there was a span of 16 bases. Germline lookup yields CDR1 MNHNS and CDR2 SASEGT. In nucleotides, the CDR3 is TGTGCCAGCAGTGAAATGGTACCTGGGGGCAAAGCTTTCTTT. Its protein product is CASSEMVPGGKAFF.

The V call is TRBV20-1, the J call TRBJ2-1; 7 nucleotides align to TRBD1. This CDR3 comprises 14 residues. Germline CDR1 is DFQATT and CDR2 is SNEGSKA (reference sequence). Losses at the gene ends were 5 bases for V and 4 bases for J; bases not matched to a gene: 8. This CDR3 is CSASTGTAYNEQFF. The CDR3 region has the DNA TGCAGTGCTTCAACCGGGACAGCTTACAATGAGCAGTTCTTC.

This clonotype appeared once. The CDR3 here is CASSLLNRGLQETQYF. CDR3 nucleotides: TGTGCCAGCAGTTTATTGAACAGGGGCCTCCAAGAGACCCAGTACTTC. The J gene is TRBJ2-5, the V gene TRBV27; TRBD1 aligns across 7 bases. Germline V lookup: CDR1 MNHEY, CDR2 SMNVEV (reference sequence). The CDR3 sequence is 16 residues long. Unmatched junction bases numbered 6, after V lost 1 base and J lost 1 base.

This clonotype was counted ten times or more. CDR3 sequence: CASSPGAGELFF. CDR3 nucleotides: TGTGCCAGCAGCCCCGGAGCTGGGGAGCTGTTTTTT. This chain connects TRBV11-2 to TRBJ2-2; D gene ambiguous. The CDR3 extends over 12 amino acids. The V gene lost 5 bases and the J gene lost 8 bases, with 9 bases spanning the gap. The V gene's germline CDR1 is SGHAT and CDR2 FQNNGV.

Many counts were recorded for this clonotype. The rearrangement links TRBV2 to TRBJ2-7; weak D call: TRBD1 (6 bases). The CDR3 runs 13 residues. The V end lost 7 bases, the J end lost 2 bases, and 12 bases lay between the germline ends. Germline CDR1 is SNHLY and CDR2 is FYNNEI. CDR3 coding DNA: TGTGCCAGCAATTTTGAGGGGGCCTACGAGCAGTACTTC. Translated, it gives CASNFEGAYEQYF.

There are a few counts of this clonotype. The genes are TRBV19 and TRBJ1-2; 11 nucleotides line up with TRBD1. V shed 6 bases, J shed 6 bases, and the junction held 9 bases outside the gene matches. Germline V CDR1 and CDR2: LNHDA, SQIVND (reference sequence). CDR3 length: 15 residues. The CDR3 DNA sequence: TGTGCCAGTAGCGGGACAGGGGGAGCGAGGGATGGCTACACCTTC. It specifies CASSGTGGARDGYTF.

This clonotype occurred many times. The J gene is TRBJ2-5, the V gene TRBV2, with a weak D call TRBD2 (7 bases). The V end lost 1 base, the J end lost 10 bases, and 19 bases lay between the germline ends. Germline V gene data show CDR1 as SNHLY and CDR2 as FYNNEI. This CDR3 contains 15 residues. CDR3 DNA: TGTGCCAGCAGTGAAGTGGGGGGGGCAAGAGGCCACCAGTACTTC. Residues: CASSEVGGARGHQYF. Together with reference TRBV2 and TRBJ2-5, the CDR3 gives the full variable domain: EPEVTQTPSHQVTQMGQEVILRCVPISNHLYFYWYRQILGQKVEFLVSFYNNEISEKSEIFDDQFSVERPDGSNFTLKIRSTKLEDSAMYFCASSEVGGARGHQYFGPGTRLLVL.

In this sample, this clonotype turned up a few times. The chain combines TRBV7-2 with TRBJ2-1, with TRBD2 identical over 8 bases. The germline CDR1 and CDR2 sequences are SGHTA and FQGNSA. With V trimmed by 4 bases and J by 9 bases, 8 bases remained unmatched. This CDR3 is 14 amino acids long. CDR3 nucleotides: TGTGCCAGCAGCTCGGGACTAGATGTTAGTGAGCAGTTCTTC. Its translation is CASSSGLDVSEQFF.

The J gene is TRBJ1-1, the V gene TRBV5-1, with 7 nucleotides matching TRBD1. This CDR3 is built from 15 residues. Germline V gene lookup returns CDR1 SGHRS and CDR2 YFSETQ. The V segment lost 0 bases and the J segment 5 bases; nucleotides outside the gene matches: 7. In DNA, the CDR3 is TGCGCCAGCAGCTTGGGCAGGGACAGAGGGACTGAAGCTTTCTTT. Protein sequence: CASSLGRDRGTEAFF.

This clonotype was detected only a few times. V and J are TRBV10-3 and TRBJ2-2; D unclear. This CDR3 is built from 13 residues. Deletions cut 4 bases from V and 7 bases from J, with 10 bases between. CDR1 and CDR2 from the germline V gene are ENHRY and SYGVKD. The chain's CDR3 is CAISGGGGGELFF. DNA for the CDR3: TGTGCCATCAGTGGAGGCGGTGGCGGGGAGCTGTTTTTT.

CDR3: CASSLMTGQGAGAGELFF. The CDR3 region has the DNA TGCGCCAGCAGCTTGATGACGGGACAGGGAGCGGGAGCCGGGGAGCTGTTTTTT. The gene calls are TRBV5-1 and TRBJ2-2; TRBD1 might be the D (9 bases). Trimming removed 1 base at V and 6 bases at J, with 22 bases between. CDR1 SGHRS and CDR2 YFSETQ come from the germline V gene. This CDR3 is 18 amino acids long.

In this sample, this clonotype turned up a few times. The chain uses TRBV30 and TRBJ1-1; the D is unclear. CDR1 and CDR2 from the germline V gene are GTSNPN and SVGIG (reference sequence). This CDR3 comprises 11 residues. V was trimmed by 2 bases and J by 7 bases, leaving 8 bases between them. The CDR3 spells CAWSRVFEAFF. The DNA of the CDR3 is TGTGCCTGGAGTAGGGTATTTGAAGCTTTCTTT.